This T cell receptor (beta chain) is drawn from a study of blood T cell repertoires in COVID-19. This clone was seen only a few times. Within 2 weeks before study entry, exposed participants met a COVID-19 case. The CDR3 is 15 amino acids. Germline trimming cut 5 bases from V and 5 bases from J; bases unmatched to any gene: 8. Germline loops: CDR1 WNHNN, CDR2 SYGVQD (reference sequence). The data were produced by immunoSEQ multiplex PCR, yet TCRdb's version contains in-frame clones alone and is incomplete. The sample has 130,000 to 150,000 clones, about 90% seen once. Material for sequencing was PBMCs or T cells enriched from blood (not recorded which). This rearrangement joins TRBV10-1 to TRBJ2-5, with 10 bases lining up with TRBD1. The sequence was obtained from a middle-aged woman who had been exposed to COVID-19. CDR3 sequence (DNA): TGCGCCAGCAGTCGAGACAGGGGGCGATGGGAGACCCAGTACTTC. Encoded protein: CASSRDRGRWETQYF.